These 19 T cell receptor beta chains originate from one sample sequenced in a study of blood T cell repertoires in COVID-19. The repertoire was sequenced with immunoSEQ multiplex PCR; TCRdb's copy has only in-frame clones and lacks some. The table includes roughly 190,000 clones, 88% detected once. The sample comprised peripheral blood. These receptor sequences come from a man aged 40-49 years with active or convalescent COVID-19.

The genes are TRBV6-5 and TRBJ2-7; TRBD1 agrees at 8 bases. Germline CDR1 is MNHEY and CDR2 is SVGAGI. The CDR3 loop spans 16 amino acids. Trimming cost V 0 bases and J 0 bases; bases outside gene matches: 4. The CDR3 coding sequence is TGTGCCAGCAGTTACTCGACAGGGGTCAACTCCTACGAGCAGTACTTC. As protein: CASSYSTGVNSYEQYF.

The V call is TRBV5-1, the J call TRBJ2-6, with D maybe TRBD1 (6 bases). Trimming stripped 6 bases from V and 0 bases from J, with 16 bases between. Germline loops: CDR1 SGHRS, CDR2 YFSETQ. The CDR3 extends over 17 amino acids. The CDR3 DNA is TGCGCCAGCACACCAATTCAGGGGAGCTCTGGGGCCAACGTCCTGACTTTC. Residues: CASTPIQGSSGANVLTF. Filled out from reference TRBV5-1 and TRBJ2-6, the complete variable domain reads KAGVTQTPRYLIKTRGQQVTLSCSPISGHRSVSWYQQTPGQGLQFLFEYFSETQRNKGNFPGRFSGRQFSNSRSEMNVSTLELGDSALYLCASTPIQGSSGANVLTFGAGSRLTVL.

Only one count was recorded for this clone. The gene calls are TRBV14 and TRBJ1-1; maybe TRBD1 (5 bases). The CDR3 runs to 13 residues. Looked up from germline, CDR1 is SGHDN and CDR2 is FVKESK. Trimming removed 0 bases from V and 7 bases from J, with 9 bases in between. The CDR3 protein is CASSQDWGGEAFF. For the CDR3, the DNA is TGTGCCAGCAGCCAAGATTGGGGGGGTGAAGCTTTCTTT. The full variable domain, completed using reference TRBV14 and TRBJ1-1, is EAGVTQFPSHSVIEKGQTVTLRCDPISGHDNLYWYRRVMGKEIKFLLHFVKESKQDESGMPNNRFLAERTGGTYSTLKVQPAELEDSGVYFCASSQDWGGEAFFGQGTRLTVV.

The sample holds one count of this clone. The chain employs TRBV12-3 or TRBV12-4 and TRBJ1-2; TRBD1 matches 7 bases. This CDR3 spans 11 amino acids. J lost 7 bases, V lost 9 bases, and 5 bases had no gene match. Here the CDR3 reads CASLEGAGYTF. CDR3 nucleotides: TGTGCCAGTCTCGAGGGGGCTGGCTACACCTTC.

The chain carries TRBV3-1 (or the pseudogene TRBV3-2) and TRBJ2-3, with 8 bases matching TRBD1. The trim removed 2 bases at V and 2 bases at J, leaving 15 bases unmatched. Germline lookup yields CDR1 LGHDT and CDR2 YNNKEL (reference sequence). The CDR3 runs 19 residues. In DNA form, the CDR3 reads TGTGCCAGCAGCCAACTTCGGGGAGCAGGGGGCGAAAACACAGATACGCAGTATTTT. Translating gives CASSQLRGAGGENTDTQYF.

J is TRBJ1-3 and V is TRBV27, with D possibly being TRBD1 (5 bases). Per germline, CDR1 MNHEY and CDR2 SMNVEV (reference sequence). Trimming took off 5 bases at V and 9 bases at J, with 14 bases between the two ends. This CDR3 is 13 amino acids long. The CDR3 loop reads CASSPQGTGTIYF. The CDR3 coding sequence is TGTGCCAGCAGTCCGCAGGGCACTGGCACCATATATTTT.

The chain employs TRBV2 and TRBJ2-1; D may be TRBD2 (5 bases). V was clipped by 9 bases and J by 8 bases, with 11 bases between them. Germline V CDR1 and CDR2: SNHLY, FYNNEI. This CDR3 has 11 residues. The CDR3, as DNA: TGTGCCAGAGGAGCGGCGGATGAGCAGTTCTTC. Its translation is CARGAADEQFF.

This clone was detected only a few times. Other DNA sequences in this sample translate to the same CDR3. The chain joins TRBV5-1 to TRBJ2-5, with a tentative D call TRBD2 (6 bases). CDR1 and CDR2 (germline): SGHRS, YFSETQ. Trimming cost V 0 bases and J 3 bases, with 9 bases left between them. CDR3 length: 14 residues. In DNA form, the CDR3 reads TGCGCCAGCAGCTTGGTATCGGGGGAAGAGACCCAGTACTTC. It translates to CASSLVSGEETQYF.

The genes are TRBV20-1 and TRBJ1-3; D ambiguous. V gave up 3 bases and J gave up 1 base, with 7 bases separating them. This CDR3 contains 13 residues. Per the germline V gene, CDR1 is DFQATT and CDR2 is SNEGSKA (reference sequence). Here the CDR3 DNA reads TGCAGTGCTAGTGACCGTTCTGGAAACACCATATATTTT. As protein: CSASDRSGNTIYF.

The chain uses TRBV6-5 and TRBJ1-6; 9 bases line up with TRBD1. V trimming: 5 bases; J trimming: 7 bases; junction bases outside the gene matches: 3. The germline CDR1 and CDR2 sequences are MNHEY and SVGAGI. The CDR3 loop spans 14 amino acids. The CDR3 sequence is CASSTGQGNSPLHF. Here the CDR3 DNA reads TGTGCCAGCAGTACTGGACAGGGGAATTCACCCCTCCACTTT.

The chain recombines TRBV24-1 with TRBJ1-3, with D perhaps matching TRBD1 (6 bases). CDR1 and CDR2 from the germline V gene are KGHDR and SFDVKD. Trimming stripped 2 bases from V and 1 base from J, with 8 bases between. The CDR3 runs 15 residues. The CDR3 sequence: CATSDSGESGNTIYF. The CDR3 coding sequence is TGTGCCACCAGTGATTCAGGGGAATCTGGAAACACCATATATTTT.

The chain uses TRBV27 and TRBJ2-7; TRBD2 agrees at 7 bases. V dropped 6 bases and J dropped 4; count of bases not matched to a gene: 9. CDR1 MNHEY and CDR2 SMNVEV come from the germline V gene (reference sequence). The CDR3 runs 14 residues. CDR3 in DNA: TGTGCCAGCAGCTCCTACGGGGAGGGTTACGAGCAGTACTTC. Its translation: CASSSYGEGYEQYF.

CDR3 bases: TGCAGTGCCAGGACTAGGGGCGAGCAGTACTTC. It translates to CSARTRGEQYF. The chain employs TRBV20-1 and TRBJ2-7; 7 bases fit TRBD2. With 6 bases clipped from V and 6 bases from J, the junction kept 5 bases outside the gene matches. Germline CDR1 DFQATT, CDR2 SNEGSKA (reference sequence). The CDR3 has 11 residues.

The V call is TRBV6-5, the J call TRBJ2-7; D might be TRBD2 (7 bases). V lost 6 bases to trimming and J lost 7 bases, with 16 bases between them. Germline V gene sequence: CDR1 MNHEY, CDR2 SVGAGI. The CDR3 sequence is 13 residues long. The CDR3 bases are TGTGCCAGCAGGAATGGGGGGGGCTGGGAGCAGTACTTC. Translation gives CASRNGGGWEQYF.

V and J are TRBV19 and TRBJ2-3; no firm D call. Trimming removed 3 bases from V and 4 bases from J, with 8 bases in between. The germline gives CDR1 LNHDA, CDR2 SQIVND (reference sequence). CDR3 size: 13 residues. The CDR3 loop is CASSMFSADTQYF. DNA for the CDR3: TGTGCCAGTAGTATGTTCAGTGCAGATACGCAGTATTTT.

The chain links TRBV5-1 to TRBJ2-1, with 7 bases aligning to TRBD1. The CDR3 sequence is 15 residues long. CDR1 is SGHRS and CDR2 is YFSETQ in the germline V gene. J was trimmed by 5 bases and V by 4 bases; bases with no gene match: 9. The CDR3 nucleotides are TGCGCCAGCAGCCAACAGGGGTTTAAGGACAATGAGCAGTTCTTC. Protein sequence: CASSQQGFKDNEQFF.

The rearrangement links TRBV3-1 (or the pseudogene TRBV3-2) to TRBJ1-3, with D perhaps matching TRBD1 (5 bases). This CDR3 has 13 amino acids. Trimming took off 5 bases at V and 4 bases at J, with 9 bases between the two ends. Germline CDR1 is LGHDT and CDR2 is YNNKEL (reference sequence). The CDR3 DNA follows: TGTGCCAGCAGCGCCAGACAGGGAAACACCATATATTTT. Its translation is CASSARQGNTIYF.

This chain joins TRBV5-4 and TRBJ2-5; 12 positions match TRBD2. With 0 bases clipped from V and 2 bases from J, the junction kept 2 bases outside the gene matches. Germline CDR1 SGHNT, CDR2 YYREEE (reference sequence). This CDR3 region has 16 residues. CDR3 protein: CASSLGTSGGQETQYF. CDR3 sequence (DNA): TGTGCCAGCAGCTTGGGTACTAGCGGGGGGCAAGAGACCCAGTACTTC.

CDR3 region: CASSALAGFSSTDTQYF. The CDR3 DNA reads TGTGCCAGCAGTGCACTAGCGGGATTCTCTAGCACAGATACGCAGTATTTT. The V call is TRBV2, the J call TRBJ2-3; 10 nucleotides match TRBD2. The germline CDR1 and CDR2 sequences are SNHLY and FYNNEI. This CDR3 spans 17 amino acids. Unmatched junction bases numbered 7, after V lost 4 bases and J lost 0 bases.